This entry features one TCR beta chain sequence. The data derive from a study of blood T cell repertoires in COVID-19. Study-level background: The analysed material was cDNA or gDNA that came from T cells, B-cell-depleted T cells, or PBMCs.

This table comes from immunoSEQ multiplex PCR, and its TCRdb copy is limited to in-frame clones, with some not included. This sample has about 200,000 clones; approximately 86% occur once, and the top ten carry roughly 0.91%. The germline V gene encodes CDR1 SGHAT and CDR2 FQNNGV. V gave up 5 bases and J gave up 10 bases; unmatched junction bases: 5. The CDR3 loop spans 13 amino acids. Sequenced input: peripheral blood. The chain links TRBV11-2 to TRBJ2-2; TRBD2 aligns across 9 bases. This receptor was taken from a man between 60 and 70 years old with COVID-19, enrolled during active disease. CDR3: CASSEIAGEELFF. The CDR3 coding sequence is TGTGCCAGCAGCGAAATAGCGGGAGAGGAGCTGTTTTTT.